A single sample gave rise to the 32 T cell receptor beta chains below, sequenced in a study of regulatory T cells in long-lasting Graves disease. Relying on iRepertoire HTBI primers and Arm-PCR of CDR3 regions, the team built TCR beta libraries. TCRdb reanalysed the multiplex PCR reads using MiXCR and keeps one entry per CDR3 protein. The sample shows under 300,000 distinct CDR3 sequences, under 20% of them seen only once. The time point here: newly diagnosed GD, antithyroid drugs for less than 3 months. TCR sequences were obtained from RNA taken from PBMCs. These data were likewise used in another study, on T cells in Graves' hyperthyroidism and ophthalmopathy.

The input for sequencing was peripheral blood mononuclear cells (PBMCs), taken at new diagnosis, from a patient treated with antithyroid drugs. All receptors derive from a woman in her twenties or thirties with Graves disease.

This clonotype was observed at least ten times. This sequence joins TRBV24-1 and TRBJ1-6; possible D gene TRBD1, 5 bases. V shed 8 bases and J shed 6 bases, with 13 bases lying between them. This CDR3 is 14 amino acids long. The V gene's germline CDR1 is KGHDR and CDR2 SFDVKD. CDR3 in DNA: TGTGCCACCAAGGGACCTGGGCGTAATTCACCCCTCCACTTT. As protein: CATKGPGRNSPLHF.

This clonotype was found many times. The gene calls are TRBV20-1 and TRBJ2-2; TRBD1 is a possible D gene (6 bases). Trimming pared 6 bases from V and 3 bases from J, leaving 14 bases between. Germline CDR1 reads DFQATT; CDR2 reads SNEGSKA (reference sequence). CDR3 length: 14 residues. In nucleotides, the CDR3 is TGCAGTGCCCAGAGTGGACAGTACACCGGGGAGCTGTTTTTT. It codes for CSAQSGQYTGELFF.

This clonotype occurred many times. J is TRBJ2-1 and V is TRBV7-9, with D hard to call. Trimming took off 2 bases at V and 5 bases at J, with 13 bases between the two ends. CDR1 is SEHNR, CDR2 FQNEAQ, per germline (reference sequence). The CDR3 contains 15 residues. Here the CDR3 DNA reads TGTGCCAGCAGCTTAAGAAGCAGGACCCACAATGAGCAGTTCTTC. Amino acids: CASSLRSRTHNEQFF.

This clonotype was seen ten or more times. This CDR3 reads CASSLAEGGYEQYF. The CDR3 bases are TGCGCCAGCAGCTTGGCCGAGGGCGGGTACGAGCAGTACTTC. This chain links TRBV5-1 with TRBJ2-7, with TRBD2 as a possible D gene (5 bases). Germline lookup yields CDR1 SGHRS and CDR2 YFSETQ. V gave up 0 bases and J gave up 4 bases, with 11 bases separating them. The CDR3 is 14 residues long.

This clonotype has at least ten counts. The chain joins TRBV12-3 or TRBV12-4 to TRBJ2-3; D is tentatively TRBD1 or TRBD2 (5 bases each). V was trimmed by 2 bases and J by 4 bases, leaving 16 bases between them. The CDR3 spans 16 residues. DNA of the CDR3: TGTGCCAGCAGTTTACGAAGAGGGGTGGGATCAGATACGCAGTATTTT. Protein: CASSLRRGVGSDTQYF.

The sample holds many counts of this clonotype. The chain carries TRBV19 and TRBJ2-7, with TRBD1 matching over 10 bases. Trimming at V came to 5 bases and at J to 3 bases, leaving 1 base not matched to a gene. The CDR3 runs 13 residues. Germline values: CDR1 LNHDA, CDR2 SQIVND (reference sequence). The CDR3 DNA reads as TGTGCCAGTAGTTGGACAGGGGGCTACGAGCAGTACTTC. It codes for CASSWTGGYEQYF. Complete variable domain (other parts from reference TRBV19 and TRBJ2-7): DGGITQSPKYLFRKEGQNVTLSCEQNLNHDAMYWYRQDPGQGLRLIYYSQIVNDFQKGDIAEGYSVSREKKESFPLTVTSAQKNPTAFYLCASSWTGGYEQYFGPGTRLTVT.

The chain links TRBV10-2 to TRBJ2-5; TRBD1 is a possible D gene (6 bases). From germline, CDR1 is WSHSY and CDR2 SAAADI. The length of the CDR3 is 14 residues. V gave up 0 bases and J gave up 5 bases, with 10 bases separating them. The CDR3 DNA sequence: TGCGCCAGCAGTGAGTCGGGCAGGGGTGAGACCCAGTACTTC. Protein: CASSESGRGETQYF.

This clonotype was detected ten times or more. V is TRBV4-1 and J is TRBJ2-5, with D perhaps matching TRBD2 (5 bases). Germline-derived CDR1 and CDR2 are MGHRA and YSYEKL. The CDR3 sequence is 15 residues long. Trimming removed 0 bases from V and 2 bases from J, with 10 bases in between. CDR3 amino acids: CASSQDSTGQETQYF. CDR3 nucleotides: TGCGCCAGCAGCCAAGATAGTACGGGGCAAGAGACCCAGTACTTC.

This clonotype was counted ten times or more. The V gene is TRBV19, the J gene TRBJ2-3, with 7 bases identical to TRBD2. This CDR3 is 17 amino acids long. Germline loops: CDR1 LNHDA, CDR2 SQIVND (reference sequence). The V gene end was trimmed by 3 bases and the J gene end by 2 bases; junction bases not matched to a gene: 11. This CDR3 is CASSIEGRAGSTDTQYF. The CDR3 coding sequence is TGTGCCAGTAGTATCGAAGGGAGGGCTGGATCCACAGATACGCAGTATTTT.

This clonotype has a count of ten or more. The chain joins TRBV6-1 to TRBJ1-2; no definite D call. Trimming took off 2 bases at V and 0 bases at J, with 10 bases between the two ends. CDR3 length: 15 amino acids. Germline CDR1 reads MNHNS; CDR2 reads SASEGT. CDR3 DNA: TGTGCCAGCAGTGAATATGGAGAAACTAACTATGGCTACACCTTC. Encoded protein: CASSEYGETNYGYTF.

The chain carries TRBV7-2 and TRBJ1-4; D gene uncertain. The CDR3 has 13 amino acids. Between the trimmed V and J ends, which lost 1 base and 4 bases, there was a span of 4 bases. Germline CDR1 SGHTA, CDR2 FQGNSA. The CDR3 here is CASSLGDNEKLFF. The CDR3 DNA reads TGTGCCAGCAGCTTAGGTGATAATGAAAAACTGTTTTTT. Filled out from reference TRBV7-2 and TRBJ1-4, the complete variable domain reads GAGVSQSPSNKVTEKGKDVELRCDPISGHTALYWYRQSLGQGLEFLIYFQGNSAPDKSGLPSDRFSAERTGGSVSTLTIQRTQQEDSAVYLCASSLGDNEKLFFGSGTQLSVL.

Notes on this clonotype: A far larger clone is just one base off, so this is likely a read error. The chain carries TRBV7-9 and TRBJ2-7, with 9 bases identical to TRBD1. The CDR3 spans 14 residues. Germline CDR1 reads SEHNR; CDR2 reads FQNEAQ (reference sequence). Written as DNA, the CDR3 is TGCGCCAGCAGCAACGGGACAGGGACCCACGAGCAGTACTTC. Translating gives CASSNGTGTHEQYF. Supplemented by reference TRBV7-9 and TRBJ2-7, the full variable domain reads DTGVSQNPRHKITKRGQNVTFRCDPISEHNRLYWYRQTLGQGPEFLTYFQNEAQLEKSRLLSDRFSAERPKGSFSTLEIQRTEQGDSAMYLCASSNGTGTHEQYFGPGTRLTVT.

This clonotype has a count of ten or more. The chain joins TRBV3-1 to TRBJ1-2; D may be TRBD1 (6 bases). V lost 2 bases, J lost 4 bases, and 14 bases lay in between. The germline V gene has CDR1 LGHDT and CDR2 YNNKEL (reference sequence). The CDR3 contains 15 residues. CDR3 in DNA: TGTGCCAGCAGCCAAATAGGGGGGAACGCCTATGGCTACACCTTC. Its protein is CASSQIGGNAYGYTF.

This clonotype has at least ten counts. The V call is TRBV20-1, the J call TRBJ1-5; maybe TRBD1 (6 bases). CDR1 is DFQATT, CDR2 SNEGSKA, per germline (reference sequence). The CDR3 consists of 13 residues. V was cut by 2 bases and J by 4 bases, with 9 bases left in between. CDR3 DNA sequence: TGCAGTGCTAGATTCAGGGGAAATCAGCCCCAGCATTTT. It codes for CSARFRGNQPQHF.

Comments on this clonotype: This may be a read error: a much more frequent sequence differs by one nucleotide. The rearrangement links TRBV6-2 or TRBV6-3 to TRBJ1-5; D unclear. Germline CDR1 is MNHEY and CDR2 is SVGEGT. This CDR3 spans 14 amino acids. This CDR3 reads CASSSVGDSQSQHF. The CDR3 coding sequence is TGTGCCAGCAGTTCTGTCGGGGATAGTCAGTCCCAGCATTTT.

This clonotype was observed many times. This chain links TRBV20-1 with TRBJ1-2; 7 bases are shared with TRBD1. The germline V gene encodes CDR1 DFQATT and CDR2 SNEGSKA (reference sequence). The length of the CDR3 is 13 residues. V shed 3 bases and J 4 bases; nucleotides not matched to a gene: 5. The CDR3 region is CSARQGVGYGYTF. DNA for the CDR3: TGCAGTGCTAGGCAGGGGGTTGGCTATGGCTACACCTTC.

To note about this clonotype: A much larger clone differs from this one at a single base, so this may be a read error. The rearrangement links TRBV7-2 to TRBJ1-2; D ambiguous. CDR1 is SGHTA and CDR2 is FQGNSA in the germline V gene. The CDR3 totals 15 residues. V gave up 1 base and J gave up 4 bases, with 13 bases separating them. For the CDR3, the DNA is TGTGCCAGCAGCTTAGTTACAGCTCCTCCCTATGGCTACACCTTC. It codes for CASSLVTAPPYGYTF.

About this clonotype itself: A much larger clone sits a single nucleotide away, making a read error possible. The chain combines TRBV15 with TRBJ2-2, with D possibly matching TRBD2 (5 bases). The CDR3 is 13 residues long. Germline V gene sequence: CDR1 LNHNV, CDR2 YYDKDF (reference sequence). CDR3 sequence reads: CATSRLLSGELSF. DNA for the CDR3: TGTGCCACCAGCAGACTTTTGTCCGGGGAGCTGTCTTTT. The variable domain in full, with the rest retrieved from reference TRBV15 and TRBJ2-2, is DAMVIQNPRYQVTQFGKPVTLSCSQTLNHNVMYWYQQKSSQAPKLLFHYYDKDFNNEADTPDNFQSRRPNTSFCFLDIRSPGLGDTAMYLCATSRLLSGELSFGEGSRLTVL.

This clonotype has ten or more counts. The chain is built from TRBV29-1 and TRBJ2-7; 8 bases agree with TRBD2. The CDR3 has 13 residues. V gave up 6 bases and J gave up 7 bases; unmatched junction bases: 11. Germline loops: CDR1 SQVTM, CDR2 ANQGSEA. CDR3 bases: TGCAGCGTGTCGGACGGGGCGGGGGGAGAGCAGTACTTC. Translating gives CSVSDGAGGEQYF.

This clonotype has at least ten counts. The V gene is TRBV7-2, the J gene TRBJ1-1; D is unresolved. The V gene's germline CDR1 is SGHTA and CDR2 FQGNSA. CDR3 length: 14 residues. V lost 5 bases, J lost 5 bases, and 15 bases lay in between. This CDR3 reads CASSPSRSRTEAFF. The CDR3 nucleotides read TGTGCCAGCAGCCCCTCGAGGAGTAGGACTGAAGCTTTCTTT.

This clonotype occurred many times. The rearrangement uses TRBV6-1 and TRBJ1-1, with a tentative D call TRBD1 (5 bases). This CDR3 comprises 14 residues. Per germline, CDR1 MNHNS and CDR2 SASEGT. V shed 6 bases and J shed 4 bases, with 15 bases lying between them. CDR3 protein: CASSSILRGTEAFF. CDR3 sequence (DNA): TGTGCCAGCAGCTCGATACTTAGGGGCACTGAAGCTTTCTTT.

The sample holds many counts of this clonotype. The CDR3 DNA is TGTGCCAGCAGCTTTCGGGTGGATACGCAGTATTTT. Translation gives CASSFRVDTQYF. The chain combines TRBV7-9 with TRBJ2-3; no definite D call. Germline V lookup: CDR1 SEHNR, CDR2 FQNEAQ (reference sequence). The CDR3 sequence is 12 residues long. The ends were cut back, 3 bases at V and 6 bases at J, with 7 bases in the middle.

This clonotype has at least ten counts. The V gene is TRBV20-1, the J gene TRBJ2-3; TRBD1 matches at 8 bases. CDR3 length: 17 residues. Trimming cost V 1 base and J 2 bases; bases outside gene matches: 11. CDR1 is DFQATT, CDR2 SNEGSKA, per germline (reference sequence). This chain's CDR3 is CSARARFWDRLTDTQYF. DNA for the CDR3: TGCAGTGCTAGAGCACGGTTTTGGGACAGGCTCACAGATACGCAGTATTTT.

This clonotype was observed many times. The chain has TRBV5-1 and TRBJ1-1; D is uncertain. Germline loops: CDR1 SGHRS, CDR2 YFSETQ. This CDR3 is 14 amino acids long. V was cut by 0 bases and J by 2 bases, with 8 bases left in between. The CDR3 DNA follows: TGCGCCAGCAGCTTGGATGTTAAAAACACTGAAGCTTTCTTT. Protein product: CASSLDVKNTEAFF.

Notes on this clonotype: A much more abundant neighbour one base away suggests this may be a read error. A read error is likely, as this CDR3 ends without the conserved phenylalanine or tryptophan. V gene TRBV20-1 combines with J gene TRBJ2-7; D not resolved. CDR1 is DFQATT and CDR2 is SNEGSKA in the germline V gene (reference sequence). This CDR3 contains 12 residues. The V end lost 0 bases, the J end lost 6 bases, and 9 bases lay between the germline ends. CDR3: CSARDPATEQYL. The DNA of the CDR3 is TGCAGTGCTAGAGATCCCGCTACCGAGCAGTACTTA.

About this clonotype: It may be a read error: a sequence one base away is much more abundant. Given the absence of the conserved phenylalanine or tryptophan at the CDR3 end, a read error is likely. The gene calls are TRBV10-3 and TRBJ1-6; D unresolved. Germline V CDR1 and CDR2: ENHRY, SYGVKD. The length of the CDR3 is 12 residues. Trimming shortened V by 2 bases and J by 8 bases, and 4 bases separated the two germline ends. The chain's CDR3 is CAISEQDSPLHL. The DNA for the CDR3 is TGTGCCATCAGTGAGCAAGATTCACCCCTCCACCTT.

This clonotype was seen repeatedly, ten times or more. The chain recombines TRBV19 with TRBJ1-5; D might be TRBD1 (5 bases). Between the trimmed V and J ends, which lost 5 bases and 6 bases, there was a span of 23 bases. CDR1 and CDR2 from the germline V gene are LNHDA and SQIVND (reference sequence). This CDR3 spans 17 amino acids. For the CDR3, the DNA is TGTGCCAGTAGTCGTCCAGGGTATCGCGACGGTAGTCAGCCCCAGCATTTT. This encodes CASSRPGYRDGSQPQHF.

This clonotype was recorded at least ten times. This chain uses TRBV2 with TRBJ2-2; no clear D gene. The CDR3 runs 13 residues. Germline CDR1 SNHLY, CDR2 FYNNEI. V was shortened by 4 bases and J by 7 bases, with 10 bases between the two germline ends. DNA for the CDR3: TGTGCCAGCAGTGGGCTAGAAGGCGGGGAGCTGTTTTTT. As protein: CASSGLEGGELFF.

This clonotype occurred many times. The chain joins TRBV20-1 to TRBJ2-5; unclear D gene. Trimming stripped 5 bases from V and 5 bases from J, with 12 bases between. There are 12 residues in the CDR3. Germline lookup yields CDR1 DFQATT and CDR2 SNEGSKA (reference sequence). The CDR3 loop reads CSAPGLGETQYF. CDR3 in DNA: TGCAGTGCTCCGGGTCTCGGGGAGACCCAGTACTTC.

This clonotype has ten or more counts. The chain uses TRBV7-9 and TRBJ1-6; 8 bases agree with TRBD1. Germline V gene sequence: CDR1 SEHNR, CDR2 FQNEAQ (reference sequence). The CDR3 totals 14 residues. Unmatched junction bases numbered 2, after V lost 3 bases and J lost 7 bases. CDR3 loop: CASSFGTGNSPLHF. In DNA form, the CDR3 reads TGTGCCAGCAGCTTTGGGACAGGCAATTCACCCCTCCACTTT.

Concerning this clonotype: A much larger clone lies a single base off, so this may be a read error. The chain joins TRBV12-3 or TRBV12-4 to TRBJ2-5, with 11 bases that match TRBD2. The V and J ends lost 5 bases and 11 bases, in that order; junction bases with no gene match: 10. The CDR3 consists of 14 residues. CDR3 protein: CASSETSGVNEQYF. The CDR3 nucleotides are TGTGCCAGCAGTGAGACTAGCGGGGTCAATGAGCAGTACTTC.

The sample holds many counts of this clonotype. The V and J genes are TRBV3-1 and TRBJ1-2; D remains unclear. This CDR3 has 13 amino acids. Looked up from germline, CDR1 is LGHDT and CDR2 is YNNKEL (reference sequence). V lost 4 bases and J lost 5, with 11 bases in between. CDR3 residues: CASSRSRGYGYTF. CDR3 DNA sequence: TGTGCCAGCAGCCGAAGTAGAGGGTATGGCTACACCTTC.